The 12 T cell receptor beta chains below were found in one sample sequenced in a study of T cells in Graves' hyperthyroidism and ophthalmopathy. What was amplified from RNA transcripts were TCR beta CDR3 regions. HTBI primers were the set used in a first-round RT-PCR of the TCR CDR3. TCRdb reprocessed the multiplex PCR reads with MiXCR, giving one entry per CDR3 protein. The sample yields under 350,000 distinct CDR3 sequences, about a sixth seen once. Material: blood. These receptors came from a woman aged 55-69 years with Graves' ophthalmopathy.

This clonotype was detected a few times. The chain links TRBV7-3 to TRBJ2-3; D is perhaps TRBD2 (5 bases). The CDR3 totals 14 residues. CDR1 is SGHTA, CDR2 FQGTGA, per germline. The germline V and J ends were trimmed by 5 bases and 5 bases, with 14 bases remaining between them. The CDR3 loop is CASSPKRAGDTQYF. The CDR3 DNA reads TGTGCCAGCAGCCCTAAAAGGGCGGGAGATACGCAGTATTTT.

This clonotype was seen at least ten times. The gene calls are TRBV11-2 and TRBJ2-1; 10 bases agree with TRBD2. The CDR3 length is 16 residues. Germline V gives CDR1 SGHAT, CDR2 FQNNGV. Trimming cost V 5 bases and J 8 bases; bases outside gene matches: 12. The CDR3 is CASSISTASGRYEQFF. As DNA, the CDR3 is TGTGCCAGCAGCATATCAACCGCTAGCGGGAGATATGAGCAGTTCTTC.

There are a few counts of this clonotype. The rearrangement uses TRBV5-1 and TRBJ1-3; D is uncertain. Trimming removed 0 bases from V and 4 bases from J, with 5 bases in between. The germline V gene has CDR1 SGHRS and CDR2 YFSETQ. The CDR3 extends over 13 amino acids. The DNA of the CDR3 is TGCGCCAGCAGCTTGGACCAGGGAAACACCATATATTTT. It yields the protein CASSLDQGNTIYF. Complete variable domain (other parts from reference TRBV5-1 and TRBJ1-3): KAGVTQTPRYLIKTRGQQVTLSCSPISGHRSVSWYQQTPGQGLQFLFEYFSETQRNKGNFPGRFSGRQFSNSRSEMNVSTLELGDSALYLCASSLDQGNTIYFGEGSWLTVV.

The CDR3: CSARDPLAGLYEQYF. As DNA, the CDR3 is TGCAGTGCTAGAGATCCCCTAGCGGGGCTCTACGAGCAGTACTTC. The chain combines TRBV20-1 with TRBJ2-7; 9 bases align to TRBD2. The CDR3 is 15 residues long. V lost 0 bases to trimming and J lost 3 bases; unmatched junction nucleotides: 6. Germline CDR1 reads DFQATT; CDR2 reads SNEGSKA (reference sequence).

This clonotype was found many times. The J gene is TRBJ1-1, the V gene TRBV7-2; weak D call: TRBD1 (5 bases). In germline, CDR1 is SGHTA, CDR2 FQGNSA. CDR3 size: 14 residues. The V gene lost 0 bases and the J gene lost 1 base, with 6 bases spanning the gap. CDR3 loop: CASSLAGGNTEAFF. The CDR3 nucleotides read TGTGCCAGCAGCTTAGCCGGGGGGAACACTGAAGCTTTCTTT.

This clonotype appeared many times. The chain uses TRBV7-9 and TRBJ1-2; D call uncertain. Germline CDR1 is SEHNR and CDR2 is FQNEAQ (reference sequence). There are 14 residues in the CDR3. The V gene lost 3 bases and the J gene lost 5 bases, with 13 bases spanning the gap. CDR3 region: CASSLPLPGYGYTF. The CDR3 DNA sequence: TGTGCCAGCAGCTTGCCTCTCCCCGGGTATGGCTACACCTTC.

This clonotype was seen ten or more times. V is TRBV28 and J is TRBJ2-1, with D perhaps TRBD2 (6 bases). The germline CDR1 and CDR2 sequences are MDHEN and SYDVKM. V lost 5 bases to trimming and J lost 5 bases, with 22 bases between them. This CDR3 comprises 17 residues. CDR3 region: CASSHPEQRVWDNEQFF. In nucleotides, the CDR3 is TGTGCCAGCAGTCACCCCGAACAGCGGGTTTGGGACAATGAGCAGTTCTTC.

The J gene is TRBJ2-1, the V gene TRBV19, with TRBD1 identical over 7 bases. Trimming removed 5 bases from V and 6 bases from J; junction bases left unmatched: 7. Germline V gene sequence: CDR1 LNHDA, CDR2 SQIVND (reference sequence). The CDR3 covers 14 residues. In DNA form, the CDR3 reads TGTGCCAGTAGTTTCACAGGGGTACGCAATGAGCAGTTCTTC. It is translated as CASSFTGVRNEQFF.

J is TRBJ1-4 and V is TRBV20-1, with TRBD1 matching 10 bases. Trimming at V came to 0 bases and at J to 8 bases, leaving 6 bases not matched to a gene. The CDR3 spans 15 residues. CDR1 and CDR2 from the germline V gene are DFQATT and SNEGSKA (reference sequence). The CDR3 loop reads CSARDRGTGDEKLFF. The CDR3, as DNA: TGCAGTGCTAGAGATCGGGGGACAGGGGACGAAAAACTGTTTTTT.

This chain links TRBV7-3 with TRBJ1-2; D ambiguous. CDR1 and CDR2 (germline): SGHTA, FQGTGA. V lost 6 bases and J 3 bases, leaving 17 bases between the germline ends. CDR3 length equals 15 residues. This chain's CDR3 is CASSPTTLSDYGYTF. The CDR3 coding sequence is TGTGCCAGCAGTCCGACAACCTTGTCTGACTATGGCTACACCTTC.

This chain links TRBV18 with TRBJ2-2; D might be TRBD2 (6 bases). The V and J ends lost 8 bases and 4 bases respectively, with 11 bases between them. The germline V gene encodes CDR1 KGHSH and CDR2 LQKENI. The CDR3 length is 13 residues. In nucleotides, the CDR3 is TGTGCCAGCGCAGGGACTTCCACCGGGGAGCTGTTTTTT. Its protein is CASAGTSTGELFF.

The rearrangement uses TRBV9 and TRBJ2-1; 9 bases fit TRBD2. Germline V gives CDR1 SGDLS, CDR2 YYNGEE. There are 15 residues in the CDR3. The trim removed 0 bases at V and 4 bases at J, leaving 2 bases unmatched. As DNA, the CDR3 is TGTGCCAGCAGCGTAGAGGCGGGGGGGTACAATGAGCAGTTCTTC. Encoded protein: CASSVEAGGYNEQFF.